This TCR beta chain was captured by sequencing in a study of CD4 T cells in relation to SARS-CoV-2 and coronaviruses. About the study: A couple of subjects were Hispanic; patients were roughly 8 males and a handful of females. The HLA restriction of the shared crossreactive spike epitopes was mapped. The study, taken as a whole, reports: The cross-reactivity analysis covered only spike protein, not other viral proteins. No donor gave both pre-pandemic and post-infection samples.

Germline V gene sequence: CDR1 SGHRS, CDR2 YFSETQ. This CDR3 spans 17 amino acids. Germline trimming cut 0 bases from V and 5 bases from J; bases unmatched to any gene: 7. Concerning this clone: Its antigen is currently unknown.

The data were produced by immunoSEQ multiplex PCR, yet TCRdb's version contains in-frame clones alone and is incomplete. The sample gives more than 30,000 clones, approximately 85% of which show up once; 3% to 3.5% is in the top ten. This chain links TRBV5-1 with TRBJ2-2, with 10 nucleotides matching TRBD2. The sample was memory CD4+ T cells from PBMCs. This TCR was sampled from an adult with COVID-19. Written as DNA, the CDR3 is TGCGCCAGCAGCTTGGGGGCTAGCGGGAGTCTTACCGGGGAGCTGTTTTTT. This codes for CASSLGASGSLTGELFF.